A single sample gave rise to the 20 T cell receptor beta chains below, sequenced in a study of response to subunit inactivated influenza vaccine. TCRdb analysed the RT-PCR reads with MiXCR anew, one entry per CDR3 protein. The sample lists approximately 500,000 distinct CDR3 sequences; around 25% were seen once. The sample was also reused in another study, on T cells expressing NK-cell markers. From that second work: Researchers built TCR beta cDNA using 5'RACE template switching with UMIs.

The input for sequencing was CD4+ T cells sorted from PBMCs, taken about 11 days after vaccination. The receptors were gathered from a man in his forties or fifties who received an inactivated influenza vaccine.

This clonotype came up a few times. The rearrangement uses TRBV6-2 or TRBV6-3 and TRBJ2-2; TRBD1 might be the D (6 bases). Trimming shortened V by 4 bases and J by 3 bases, and 9 bases separated the two germline ends. The germline CDR1 and CDR2 sequences are MNHEY and SVGEGT. CDR3 length: 14 amino acids. This CDR3 is CASSFGQHTGELFF. The CDR3 nucleotides are TGTGCCAGCAGTTTCGGACAGCACACCGGGGAGCTGTTTTTT.

This chain joins TRBV10-3 and TRBJ1-2, with 7 positions matching TRBD1. This CDR3 spans 14 amino acids. The ends lost 0 bases at V and 4 bases at J; junction bases unmatched: 2. Germline loops: CDR1 ENHRY, CDR2 SYGVKD. CDR3 residues: CAISESDRAYGYTF. CDR3 coding DNA: TGTGCCATCAGTGAGTCCGACAGGGCCTATGGCTACACCTTC.

This rearrangement joins TRBV19 to TRBJ2-1; TRBD2 matches at 10 bases. Germline assignment: CDR1 LNHDA and CDR2 SQIVND (reference sequence). Germline trimming cut 7 bases from V and 2 bases from J; bases unmatched to any gene: 11. The CDR3 is made up of 17 amino acids. CDR3 in DNA: TGTGCCAGTACCTATGTTCCGGGACTAGCGACCTACAATGAGCAGTTCTTC. Amino acid sequence: CASTYVPGLATYNEQFF.

The rearrangement uses TRBV2 and TRBJ2-3; 8 bases are a match to TRBD1. After removal of 6 bases from V and 2 bases from J, the junction contained 7 bases not matched to a gene. The CDR3 loop spans 15 amino acids. Germline CDR1 reads SNHLY; CDR2 reads FYNNEI. In DNA form, the CDR3 reads TGTGCCAGCAGGCGACAGGGGCTAAACACAGATACGCAGTATTTT. Amino acid sequence: CASRRQGLNTDTQYF.

This clonotype was seen only a few times. This chain connects TRBV12-3 or TRBV12-4 to TRBJ2-4; 7 nucleotides agree with TRBD1. V lost 6 bases, J lost 6 bases, and 8 bases stayed unmatched. The CDR3 extends over 14 amino acids. The CDR3 here is CASRPTGLGNIQYF. CDR3 in DNA: TGTGCCAGCAGGCCGACAGGGTTAGGAAACATTCAGTACTTC.

This clonotype turned up a few times. The chain is built from TRBV6-2 or TRBV6-3 and TRBJ2-4; 12 bases align to TRBD2. The CDR3 spans 19 residues. The ends lost 4 bases at V and 3 bases at J; junction bases unmatched: 13. Germline lookup yields CDR1 MNHEY and CDR2 SVGEGT. CDR3 amino acids: CASSLPSATSGSVKNIQYF. DNA for the CDR3: TGTGCCAGCAGTTTGCCGTCCGCGACTAGCGGGAGTGTCAAAAACATTCAGTACTTC.

This clonotype was seen only a few times. The chain uses TRBV5-1 and TRBJ2-2; D tentatively reads TRBD1 or TRBD2 (5 bases each). The germline gives CDR1 SGHRS, CDR2 YFSETQ. The CDR3 runs 13 residues. Trimming shortened V by 0 bases and J by 9 bases, and 9 bases separated the two germline ends. The CDR3 DNA sequence: TGCGCCAGCAGCTTGGCCCCGGGGCGGGAGCTGTTTTTT. Protein product: CASSLAPGRELFF. Full variable domain (rest looked up from reference TRBV5-1 and TRBJ2-2): KAGVTQTPRYLIKTRGQQVTLSCSPISGHRSVSWYQQTPGQGLQFLFEYFSETQRNKGNFPGRFSGRQFSNSRSEMNVSTLELGDSALYLCASSLAPGRELFFGEGSRLTVL.

The chain uses TRBV20-1 and TRBJ1-1, with a possible D match to TRBD1 (5 bases). The CDR3 spans 13 residues. V shed 5 bases and J shed 4 bases, with 14 bases lying between them. CDR1 is DFQATT, CDR2 SNEGSKA, per germline (reference sequence). CDR3 DNA sequence: TGCAGTGCTTCCCCAGGGTCCCGCACTGAAGCTTTCTTT. It is translated as CSASPGSRTEAFF.

This clonotype was counted at least ten times. The chain is built from TRBV28 and TRBJ2-3; D is unresolved. The ends were cut back, 8 bases at V and 4 bases at J, with 7 bases in the middle. Germline CDR1 and CDR2: MDHEN and SYDVKM. The CDR3 runs 11 residues. The CDR3 DNA is TGTGCCAGCGGCACATCAGATACGCAGTATTTT. This encodes CASGTSDTQYF. The complete variable domain, with remaining parts taken from reference TRBV28 and TRBJ2-3, reads DVKVTQSSRYLVKRTGEKVFLECVQDMDHENMFWYRQDPGLGLRLIYFSYDVKMKEKGDIPEGYSVSREKKERFSLILESASTNQTSMYLCASGTSDTQYFGPGTRLTVL.

This sequence joins TRBV28 and TRBJ1-6; D possibly corresponds to TRBD1 (5 bases). Germline V gene data show CDR1 as MDHEN and CDR2 as SYDVKM. The CDR3 contains 15 residues. The V end was cut by 6 bases, the J end by 2 bases, with 11 bases between. CDR3 protein: CASRGAETYNSPLHF. CDR3 sequence (DNA): TGTGCCAGCAGAGGGGCAGAAACCTATAATTCACCCCTCCACTTT.

A few counts support this clonotype. The chain combines TRBV20-1 with TRBJ1-2; TRBD1 aligns across 11 bases. Trimming at V came to 2 bases and at J to 8 bases, leaving 13 bases not matched to a gene. Per the germline V gene, CDR1 is DFQATT and CDR2 is SNEGSKA (reference sequence). The CDR3 consists of 16 residues. For the CDR3, the DNA is TGCAGTGCTAGACCCCGCCGAGGACAGGGGGCAATCGGCTACACCTTC. This encodes CSARPRRGQGAIGYTF.

Only a few counts were recorded for this clonotype. The V call is TRBV11-1, the J call TRBJ2-4, with D uncertain. Germline CDR1 is SGHAT and CDR2 is FQDESV (reference sequence). The V and J ends lost 5 bases and 0 bases respectively, with 20 bases between them. CDR3 length: 18 amino acids. DNA for the CDR3: TGTGCCAGCAGCCCGGGTGGCCAAAGGAATCTAGCCAAAAACATTCAGTACTTC. This sequence encodes CASSPGGQRNLAKNIQYF.

This clonotype was recorded a few times. The rearrangement joins TRBV7-8 to TRBJ2-2, with a possible D match to TRBD2 (7 bases). The germline V and J ends were trimmed by 1 base and 6 bases, with 9 bases remaining between them. The length of the CDR3 is 14 residues. Germline loops: CDR1 SGHVS, CDR2 FQNEAQ. CDR3 protein: CASSLVGGPGELFF. Here the CDR3 DNA reads TGTGCCAGCAGCTTAGTCGGGGGGCCCGGGGAGCTGTTTTTT.

The chain employs TRBV4-3 and TRBJ1-4; maybe TRBD1 (5 bases). V shed 3 bases and J shed 5 bases, with 16 bases lying between them. CDR1 is LGHNA, CDR2 YSLEER, per germline. The CDR3 is 16 residues long. The CDR3 spells CASSQYFRDGNEKLFF. Here the CDR3 DNA reads TGCGCCAGCAGCCAGTATTTCCGGGACGGCAATGAAAAACTGTTTTTT.

The chain joins TRBV11-3 to TRBJ2-2, with D perhaps matching TRBD1 (6 bases). The CDR3 has 13 amino acids. V was shortened by 5 bases and J by 8 bases, with 12 bases between the two germline ends. In germline, CDR1 is SGHNT, CDR2 YENEEA. CDR3 sequence reads: CASSARQAGELFF. CDR3 bases: TGTGCCAGCAGCGCAAGACAGGCTGGGGAGCTGTTTTTT. The variable domain in full, with the rest retrieved from reference TRBV11-3 and TRBJ2-2, is EAGVVQSPRYKIIEKKQPVAFWCNPISGHNTLYWYLQNLGQGPELLIRYENEEAVDDSQLPKDRFSAERLKGVDSTLKIQPAELGDSAVYLCASSARQAGELFFGEGSRLTVL.

The chain is built from TRBV7-2 and TRBJ2-7; perhaps TRBD2 as D (6 bases). The V end lost 1 base, the J end lost 1 base, and 17 bases lay between the germline ends. Per germline, CDR1 SGHTA and CDR2 FQGNSA. The CDR3 has 17 residues. CDR3 sequence: CASSLVSGRDKSYEQYF. The DNA of the CDR3 is TGTGCCAGCAGCTTAGTCTCCGGGAGAGATAAGTCCTACGAGCAGTACTTC. Full variable domain (rest looked up from reference TRBV7-2 and TRBJ2-7): GAGVSQSPSNKVTEKGKDVELRCDPISGHTALYWYRQSLGQGLEFLIYFQGNSAPDKSGLPSDRFSAERTGGSVSTLTIQRTQQEDSAVYLCASSLVSGRDKSYEQYFGPGTRLTVT.

This clonotype was picked up one time. The chain carries TRBV5-4 and TRBJ1-1; TRBD1 is a possible D gene (5 bases). The germline gives CDR1 SGHNT, CDR2 YYREEE (reference sequence). This CDR3 has 14 residues. Trimming stripped 4 bases from V and 1 base from J, with 11 bases between. CDR3 sequence: CASSPTVKNTEAFF. CDR3 bases: TGTGCCAGCAGCCCGACAGTAAAGAACACTGAAGCTTTCTTT. The full variable domain, in which reference TRBV5-4 and TRBJ1-1 provide the parts outside the CDR3, is ETGVTQSPTHLIKTRGQQVTLRCSSQSGHNTVSWYQQALGQGPQFIFQYYREEENGRGNFPPRFSGLQFPNYSSELNVNALELDDSALYLCASSPTVKNTEAFFGQGTRLTVV.

The rearrangement links TRBV20-1 to TRBJ2-5; TRBD2 agrees at 11 bases. V shed 0 bases and J 6 bases; nucleotides not matched to a gene: 3. The CDR3 consists of 14 residues. Germline V gene data show CDR1 as DFQATT and CDR2 as SNEGSKA (reference sequence). The CDR3 loop reads CSARETSGAQTQYF. The CDR3 region has the DNA TGCAGTGCTAGAGAGACTAGCGGGGCGCAGACCCAGTACTTC.

This chain joins TRBV3-1 and TRBJ2-4; D unresolved. CDR1 is LGHDT, CDR2 YNNKEL, per germline (reference sequence). The CDR3 totals 15 residues. V lost 1 base and J lost 4, with 11 bases in between. The CDR3 protein is CASSQGGAGKNIQYF. The CDR3 DNA sequence: TGTGCCAGCAGCCAAGGCGGAGCAGGAAAAAACATTCAGTACTTC.

This clonotype was observed a few times. The gene calls are TRBV2 and TRBJ2-5, with 10 bases identical to TRBD1. Germline V gene sequence: CDR1 SNHLY, CDR2 FYNNEI. V lost 7 bases and J lost 5; bases outside the gene matches: 7. This CDR3 region has 14 residues. The DNA for the CDR3 is TGTGCCAGCAAGGACAGGGGGACCAGGGAGACCCAGTACTTC. This codes for CASKDRGTRETQYF.